What follows are 7 T cell receptor beta chains derived from one specimen sequenced in a study of glioma-infiltrating T cells after dendritic cell vaccination. Produced via immunoSEQ multiplex PCR; TCRdb's table is partial and in-frame only. The sample has tens of thousands of clones; roughly 87% are singletons. Time point reported: after dendritic cell vaccination, including at tumor progression/relapse. Sequenced here: blood, sampled after dendritic cell vaccination. The receptor set was obtained from a human donor with glioblastoma.

V gene TRBV9 combines with J gene TRBJ1-4; 7 bases align to TRBD1. V shed 0 bases, J shed 1 base, and the junction held 0 bases outside the gene matches. CDR1 SGDLS and CDR2 YYNGEE come from the germline V gene. This CDR3 comprises 15 residues. The CDR3 region is CASSVGQGTNEKLFF. CDR3 sequence (DNA): TGTGCCAGCAGCGTAGGACAGGGAACTAATGAAAAACTGTTTTTT.

V and J are TRBV4-1 and TRBJ2-5; D perhaps matches TRBD2 (6 bases). CDR1 is MGHRA, CDR2 YSYEKL, per germline. Trimming stripped 4 bases from V and 1 base from J, with 16 bases between. The CDR3 runs to 16 residues. CDR3 protein: CASSRLSGGGQETQYF. The CDR3 coding sequence is TGCGCCAGCAGCCGCCTCAGTGGGGGAGGCCAAGAGACCCAGTACTTC.

The gene calls are TRBV5-1 and TRBJ2-5; TRBD1 agrees at 7 bases. V gave up 4 bases and J gave up 4 bases; unmatched junction bases: 7. Germline CDR1 is SGHRS and CDR2 is YFSETQ. CDR3 length equals 14 residues. This CDR3 is CASSRDSRGETQYF. CDR3 in DNA: TGCGCCAGCAGCCGGGACAGCCGGGGAGAGACCCAGTACTTC.

V gene TRBV5-1 combines with J gene TRBJ2-7, with a possible D match to TRBD1 (7 bases). CDR3 length: 14 amino acids. Germline V gene lookup returns CDR1 SGHRS and CDR2 YFSETQ. V lost 4 bases, J lost 5 bases, and 16 bases lay in between. The CDR3 coding sequence is TGCGCCAGCAGCAGTCAGGGGGGAATCCACGAGCAGTACTTC. It codes for CASSSQGGIHEQYF.

The chain links TRBV6-1 to TRBJ1-1; tentative D call: TRBD1 (6 bases). Germline V CDR1 and CDR2: MNHNS, SASEGT. V was cut by 4 bases and J by 7 bases, with 19 bases left in between. This CDR3 spans 15 amino acids. CDR3 sequence reads: CASSVIVGGGGEAFF. The CDR3 DNA is TGTGCCAGCAGTGTAATAGTTGGGGGAGGGGGTGAAGCTTTCTTT.

The CDR3 nucleotides are TGTGCCAGCAGTGAAGCGCTTCAAAAGGGACTGGATAATTCACCCCTCCACTTT. This translates into CASSEALQKGLDNSPLHF. The chain employs TRBV2 and TRBJ1-6; a possible D gene is TRBD1 (5 bases). Per the germline V gene, CDR1 is SNHLY and CDR2 is FYNNEI. This CDR3 contains 18 residues. The germline V and J ends were trimmed by 0 bases and 5 bases, with 17 bases remaining between them.

Concerning this clone itself: Other DNA sequences from this sample encode an identical CDR3 as well. This chain links TRBV11-2 with TRBJ2-7; 11 bases agree with TRBD1. This CDR3 contains 15 residues. The V segment lost 3 bases and the J segment 0 bases; nucleotides outside the gene matches: 1. Per germline, CDR1 SGHAT and CDR2 FQNNGV. CDR3 sequence (DNA): TGTGCCAGCAGCTTTGGGACAGGGGGCTCCTACGAGCAGTACTTC. Translation gives CASSFGTGGSYEQYF.